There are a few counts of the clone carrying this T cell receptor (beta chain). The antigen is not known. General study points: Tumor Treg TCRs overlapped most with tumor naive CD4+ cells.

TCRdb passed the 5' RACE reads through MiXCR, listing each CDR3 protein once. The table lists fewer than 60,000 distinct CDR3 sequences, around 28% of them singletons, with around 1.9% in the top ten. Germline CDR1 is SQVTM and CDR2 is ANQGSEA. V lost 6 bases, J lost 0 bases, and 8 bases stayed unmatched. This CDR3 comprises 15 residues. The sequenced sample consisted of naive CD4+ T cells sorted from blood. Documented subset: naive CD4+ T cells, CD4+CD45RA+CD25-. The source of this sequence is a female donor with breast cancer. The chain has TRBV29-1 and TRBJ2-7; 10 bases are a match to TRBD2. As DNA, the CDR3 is TGCAGCGTGGTTAGCGGGGGGCCCACCTCCTACGAGCAGTACTTC. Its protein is CSVVSGGPTSYEQYF.